The clone carrying this TCR beta chain was detected only a few times. The data were taken from a study of patients and donors after allogeneic stem cell transplantation. V dropped 1 base and J dropped 2 bases, with 18 bases sitting between them. This CDR3 has 18 residues. Germline loops: CDR1 LNHDA, CDR2 SQIVND (reference sequence). Using its own MiXCR run on the RT-PCR reads, TCRdb lists one record per CDR3 protein. The sample carries approximately 170,000 distinct CDR3 sequences, approximately 24% recorded once. This receptor was taken from a human donor who was either an allogeneic HSCT recipient or a stem cell or donor lymphocyte infusion donor (not recorded which). It is not recorded whose cells these are; they may come from a transplant donor. The source material was blood, either unsorted or a sorted T cell fraction (not recorded which). The chain links TRBV19 to TRBJ1-5, with D possibly being TRBD1 (5 bases). CDR3 residues: CASSIGPLWGPRNQPQHF. CDR3 bases: TGTGCCAGTAGTATAGGCCCTCTCTGGGGCCCCCGCAATCAGCCCCAGCATTTT.